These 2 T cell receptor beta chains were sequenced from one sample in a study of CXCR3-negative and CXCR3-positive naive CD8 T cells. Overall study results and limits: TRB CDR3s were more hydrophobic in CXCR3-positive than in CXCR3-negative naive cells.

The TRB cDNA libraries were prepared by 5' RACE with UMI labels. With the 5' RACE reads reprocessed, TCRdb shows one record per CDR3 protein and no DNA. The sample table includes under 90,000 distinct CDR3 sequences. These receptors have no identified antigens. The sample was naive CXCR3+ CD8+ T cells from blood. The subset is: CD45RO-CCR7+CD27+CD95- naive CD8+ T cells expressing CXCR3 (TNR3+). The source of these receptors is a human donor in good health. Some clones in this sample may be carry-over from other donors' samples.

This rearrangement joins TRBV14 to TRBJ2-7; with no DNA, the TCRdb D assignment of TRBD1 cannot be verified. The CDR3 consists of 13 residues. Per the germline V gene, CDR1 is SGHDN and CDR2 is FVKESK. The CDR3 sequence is CASRETVSYEQYF.

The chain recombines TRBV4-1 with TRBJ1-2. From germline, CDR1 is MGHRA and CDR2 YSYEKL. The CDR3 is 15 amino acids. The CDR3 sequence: CASSQESQTHYGYTF.